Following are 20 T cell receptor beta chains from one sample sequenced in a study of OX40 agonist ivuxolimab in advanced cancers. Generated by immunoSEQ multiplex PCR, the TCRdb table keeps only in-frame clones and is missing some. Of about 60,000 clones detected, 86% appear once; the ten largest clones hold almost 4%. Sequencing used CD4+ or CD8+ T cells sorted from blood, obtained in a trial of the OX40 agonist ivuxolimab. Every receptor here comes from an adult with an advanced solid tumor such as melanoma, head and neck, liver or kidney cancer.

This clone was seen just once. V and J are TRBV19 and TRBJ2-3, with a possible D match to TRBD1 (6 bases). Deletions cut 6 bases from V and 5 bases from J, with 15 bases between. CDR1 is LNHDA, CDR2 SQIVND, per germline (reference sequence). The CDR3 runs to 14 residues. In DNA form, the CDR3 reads TGTGCCAGTAGGTCAGGGGTTTCTGGAGATACGCAGTATTTT. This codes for CASRSGVSGDTQYF.

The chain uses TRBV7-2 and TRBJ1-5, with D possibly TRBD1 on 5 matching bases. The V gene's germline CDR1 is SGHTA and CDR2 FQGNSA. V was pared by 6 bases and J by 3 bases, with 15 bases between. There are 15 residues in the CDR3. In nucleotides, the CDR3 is TGTGCCAGCAGATTCAAGGGGTCAGTCAATCAGCCCCAGCATTTT. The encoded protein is CASRFKGSVNQPQHF.

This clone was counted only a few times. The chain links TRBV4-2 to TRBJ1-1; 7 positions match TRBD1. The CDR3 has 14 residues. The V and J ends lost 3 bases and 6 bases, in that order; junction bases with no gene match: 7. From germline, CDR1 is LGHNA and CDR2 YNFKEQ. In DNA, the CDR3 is TGTGCCAGCAGCCAGGTGGGACAGCCCGCTGAAGCTTTCTTT. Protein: CASSQVGQPAEAFF.

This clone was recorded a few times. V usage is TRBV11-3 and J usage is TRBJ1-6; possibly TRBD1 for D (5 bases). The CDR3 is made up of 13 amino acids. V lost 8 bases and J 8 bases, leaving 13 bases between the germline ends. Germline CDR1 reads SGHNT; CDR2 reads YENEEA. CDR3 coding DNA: TGTGCCAGCCGAATGGGGGAGGATTCACCCCTCCACTTT. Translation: CASRMGEDSPLHF.

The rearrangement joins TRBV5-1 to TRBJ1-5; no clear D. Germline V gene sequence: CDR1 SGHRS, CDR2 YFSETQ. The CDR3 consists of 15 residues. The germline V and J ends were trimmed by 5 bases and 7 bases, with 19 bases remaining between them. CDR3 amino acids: CASSPQALVGQPQHF. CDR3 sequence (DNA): TGCGCCAGCAGTCCGCAGGCCCTAGTAGGACAGCCCCAGCATTTT.

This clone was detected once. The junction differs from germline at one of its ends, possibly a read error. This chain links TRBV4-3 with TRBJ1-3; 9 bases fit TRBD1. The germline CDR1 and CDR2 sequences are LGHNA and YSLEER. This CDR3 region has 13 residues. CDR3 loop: CASSQLGDREGHF. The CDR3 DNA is TGCGCCAGCAGCCAATTAGGGGACAGGGAGGGACATTTT.

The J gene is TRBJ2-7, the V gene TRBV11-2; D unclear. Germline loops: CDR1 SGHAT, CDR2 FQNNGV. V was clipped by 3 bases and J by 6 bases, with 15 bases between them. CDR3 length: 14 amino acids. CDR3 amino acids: CASSFIAEWGEQYF. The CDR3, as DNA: TGTGCCAGCAGCTTTATCGCGGAGTGGGGCGAGCAGTACTTC.

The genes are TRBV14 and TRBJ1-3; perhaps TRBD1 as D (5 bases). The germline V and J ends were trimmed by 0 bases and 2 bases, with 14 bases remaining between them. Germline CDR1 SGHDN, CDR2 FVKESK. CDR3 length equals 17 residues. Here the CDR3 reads CASSQDQGPATGNTIYF. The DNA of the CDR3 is TGTGCCAGCAGCCAAGATCAGGGCCCCGCAACTGGAAACACCATATATTTT. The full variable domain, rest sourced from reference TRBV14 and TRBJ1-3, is EAGVTQFPSHSVIEKGQTVTLRCDPISGHDNLYWYRRVMGKEIKFLLHFVKESKQDESGMPNNRFLAERTGGTYSTLKVQPAELEDSGVYFCASSQDQGPATGNTIYFGEGSWLTVV.

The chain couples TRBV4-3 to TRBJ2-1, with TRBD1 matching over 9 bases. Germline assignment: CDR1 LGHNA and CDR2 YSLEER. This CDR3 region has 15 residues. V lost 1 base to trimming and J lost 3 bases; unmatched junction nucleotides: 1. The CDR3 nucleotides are TGCGCCAGCAGCCAAGTGACAGGGGGCTACAATGAGCAGTTCTTC. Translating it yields CASSQVTGGYNEQFF.

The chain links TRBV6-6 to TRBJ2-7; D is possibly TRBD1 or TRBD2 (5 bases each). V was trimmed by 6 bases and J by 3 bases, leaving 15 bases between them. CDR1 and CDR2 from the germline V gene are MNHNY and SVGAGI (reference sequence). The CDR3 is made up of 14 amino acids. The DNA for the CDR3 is TGTGCCAGCAGGAGGGCTTTGGGGGACTACGAGCAGTACTTC. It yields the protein CASRRALGDYEQYF.

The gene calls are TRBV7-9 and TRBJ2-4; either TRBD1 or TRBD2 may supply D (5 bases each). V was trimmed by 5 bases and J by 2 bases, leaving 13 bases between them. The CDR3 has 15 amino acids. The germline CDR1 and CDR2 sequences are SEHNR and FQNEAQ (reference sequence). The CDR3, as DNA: TGTGCCAGCAGCGGCGGTTGGGACCCCAAAAACATTCAGTACTTC. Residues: CASSGGWDPKNIQYF.

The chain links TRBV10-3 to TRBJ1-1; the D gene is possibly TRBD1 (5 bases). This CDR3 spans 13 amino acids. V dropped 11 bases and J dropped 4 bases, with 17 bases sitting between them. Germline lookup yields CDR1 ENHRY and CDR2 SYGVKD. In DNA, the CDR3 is TGTGCCTCCTGGGGAGGGGACGGCACTGAAGCTTTCTTT. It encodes CASWGGDGTEAFF.

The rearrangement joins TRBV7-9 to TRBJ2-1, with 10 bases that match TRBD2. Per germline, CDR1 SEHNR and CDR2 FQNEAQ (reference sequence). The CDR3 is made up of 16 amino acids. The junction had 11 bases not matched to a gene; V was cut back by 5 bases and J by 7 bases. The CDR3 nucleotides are TGTGCCAGCAGCACTCGGGCTAGCGGGGGCCTTAATGAGCAGTTCTTC. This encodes CASSTRASGGLNEQFF.

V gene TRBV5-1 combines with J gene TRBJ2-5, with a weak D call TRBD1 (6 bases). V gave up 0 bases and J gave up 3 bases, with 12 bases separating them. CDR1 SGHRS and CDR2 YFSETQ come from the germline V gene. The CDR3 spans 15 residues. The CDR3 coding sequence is TGCGCCAGCAGCTTGGAGGGCGGACAGAAAGAGACCCAGTACTTC. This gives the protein CASSLEGGQKETQYF.

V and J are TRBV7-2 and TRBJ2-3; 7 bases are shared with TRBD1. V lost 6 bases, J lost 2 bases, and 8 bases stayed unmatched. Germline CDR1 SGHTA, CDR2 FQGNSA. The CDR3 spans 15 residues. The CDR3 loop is CASRLQGSPTDTQYF. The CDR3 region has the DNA TGTGCCAGCAGGTTACAGGGGTCCCCCACAGATACGCAGTATTTT. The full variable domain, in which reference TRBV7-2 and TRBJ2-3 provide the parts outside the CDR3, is GAGVSQSPSNKVTEKGKDVELRCDPISGHTALYWYRQSLGQGLEFLIYFQGNSAPDKSGLPSDRFSAERTGGSVSTLTIQRTQQEDSAVYLCASRLQGSPTDTQYFGPGTRLTVL.

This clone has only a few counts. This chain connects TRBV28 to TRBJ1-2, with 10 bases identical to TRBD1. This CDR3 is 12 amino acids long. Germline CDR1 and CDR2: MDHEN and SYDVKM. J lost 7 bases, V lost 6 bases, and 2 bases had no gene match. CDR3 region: CASRTGGSGYTF. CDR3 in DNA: TGTGCCAGCAGGACAGGGGGCAGTGGCTACACCTTC.

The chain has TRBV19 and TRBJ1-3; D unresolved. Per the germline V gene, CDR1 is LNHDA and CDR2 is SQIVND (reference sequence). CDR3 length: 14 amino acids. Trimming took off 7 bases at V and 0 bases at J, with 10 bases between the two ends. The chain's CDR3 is CASKEDFSGNTIYF. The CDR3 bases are TGTGCCAGTAAGGAAGATTTCTCTGGAAACACCATATATTTT.

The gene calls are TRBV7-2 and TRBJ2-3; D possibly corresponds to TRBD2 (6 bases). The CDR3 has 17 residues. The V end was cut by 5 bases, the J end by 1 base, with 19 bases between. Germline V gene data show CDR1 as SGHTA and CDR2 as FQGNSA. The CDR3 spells CASSTSPFGGGTDTQYF. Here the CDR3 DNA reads TGTGCCAGCAGCACAAGTCCCTTCGGGGGAGGCACAGATACGCAGTATTTT.

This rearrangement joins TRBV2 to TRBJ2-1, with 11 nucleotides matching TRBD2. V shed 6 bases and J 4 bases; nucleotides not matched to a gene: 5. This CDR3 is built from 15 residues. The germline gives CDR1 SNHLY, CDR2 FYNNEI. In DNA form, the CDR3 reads TGTGCCAGCAGCGATAGCGGGGGGGATTACAATGAGCAGTTCTTC. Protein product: CASSDSGGDYNEQFF.

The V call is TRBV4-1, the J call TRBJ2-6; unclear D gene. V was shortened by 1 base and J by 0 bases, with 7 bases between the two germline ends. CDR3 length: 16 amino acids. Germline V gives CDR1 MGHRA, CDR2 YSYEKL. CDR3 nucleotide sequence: TGCGCCAGCAGCCAAGGCCTTAGCTCTGGGGCCAACGTCCTGACTTTC. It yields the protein CASSQGLSSGANVLTF.